This TCR beta chain was identified during a study of T cell clonotyping in hematopoietic cell transplantation. Overall study: Recipients' pretransplant samples followed cytoreduction. General study points: Cells were unsorted, so CD4 and CD8 contributions were not separated. Recipient TCR diversity dropped after transplant; expanded clonotypes rose from day 30 to 180. Graft donor and pretransplant recipient Inverse Simpson Index values predicted broader posttransplant TCR diversity.

Germline CDR1 and CDR2: SGHDT and YYEEEE. CDR3 length: 15 residues. The V end lost 5 bases, the J end lost 6 bases, and 18 bases lay between the germline ends. The time point: recipient sample about 28 days before transplant, after cytoreduction. Concerning this clone itself: Antigen: not known.

Clones were read by immunoSEQ multiplex PCR, and TCRdb kept only the in-frame ones, dropping some. The profile shows around 27,000 clones, around 70% of them singletons. Specimen: peripheral blood mononuclear cells, collected before stem cell transplant. The TCR comes from a man aged 45 to 65 with myelodysplastic syndrome. Some clones in this sample may be carry-over from other donors' samples. The chain carries TRBV5-6 and TRBJ2-1; a possible D gene is TRBD1 (6 bases). CDR3 nucleotide sequence: TGTGCCAGCAGTCCGCTAGGGGGTGGGAGCAATGAGCAGTTCTTC. It specifies CASSPLGGGSNEQFF.